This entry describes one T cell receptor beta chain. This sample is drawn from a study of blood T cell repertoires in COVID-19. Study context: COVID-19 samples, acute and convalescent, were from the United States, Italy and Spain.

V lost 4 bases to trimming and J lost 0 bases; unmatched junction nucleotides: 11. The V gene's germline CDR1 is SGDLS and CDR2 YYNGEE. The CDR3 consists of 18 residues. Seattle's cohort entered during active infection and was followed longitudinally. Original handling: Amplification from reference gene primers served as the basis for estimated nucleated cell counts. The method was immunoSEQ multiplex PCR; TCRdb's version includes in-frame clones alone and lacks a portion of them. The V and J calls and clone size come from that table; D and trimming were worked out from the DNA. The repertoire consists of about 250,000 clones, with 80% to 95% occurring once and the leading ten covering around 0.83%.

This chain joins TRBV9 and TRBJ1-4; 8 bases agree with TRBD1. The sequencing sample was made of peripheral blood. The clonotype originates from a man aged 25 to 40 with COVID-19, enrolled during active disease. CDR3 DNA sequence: TGTGCCAGCAGCCTAGGCCCTGGGACAGGAGCAACTAATGAAAAACTGTTTTTT. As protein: CASSLGPGTGATNEKLFF.